Below, 24 T cell receptor beta chains from the same sample are listed, as sequenced in a study of blood T cell repertoires in COVID-19. Data came from immunoSEQ multiplex PCR; TCRdb stores just in-frame clones and leaves some out. This table holds about 400,000 clones, approximately 91% found once. The source material was PBMCs or T cells enriched from blood (not recorded which). The receptor set was obtained from a woman aged 40 to 50 with acute COVID-19.

This sequence joins TRBV19 and TRBJ1-1; D not resolved. In germline, CDR1 is LNHDA, CDR2 SQIVND (reference sequence). This CDR3 contains 15 residues. The V and J ends lost 5 bases and 3 bases respectively, with 16 bases between them. The CDR3 region has the DNA TGTGCCAGTAGTGTGGGCGGAGGGTCGGACACTGAAGCTTTCTTT. It codes for CASSVGGGSDTEAFF.

The CDR3 here is CASSLPRQVRNTEAFF. The CDR3 coding sequence is TGCGCCAGCAGTCTCCCCCGACAGGTTCGGAACACTGAAGCTTTCTTT. The chain employs TRBV23-1 and TRBJ1-1; possibly TRBD1 for D (6 bases). TRBV23-1 is an ORF, with its function uncertain. V lost 4 bases, J lost 1 base, and 16 bases lay in between. The CDR3 length is 16 residues.

This chain connects TRBV19 to TRBJ2-7; D call uncertain. V dropped 9 bases and J dropped 0 bases, with 12 bases sitting between them. The CDR3 is made up of 13 amino acids. CDR1 LNHDA and CDR2 SQIVND come from the germline V gene (reference sequence). CDR3 region: CARADTDSYEQYF. CDR3 DNA: TGTGCCAGAGCTGACACTGACTCCTACGAGCAGTACTTC.

V gene TRBV25-1 combines with J gene TRBJ1-1; D possibly corresponds to TRBD1 (5 bases). Trimming pared 5 bases from V and 1 base from J, leaving 17 bases between. This CDR3 contains 16 residues. The germline CDR1 and CDR2 sequences are MGHDK and SYGVNS. CDR3: CASSKSNGGPNTEAFF. DNA for the CDR3: TGTGCCAGCAGTAAATCCAACGGGGGACCGAACACTGAAGCTTTCTTT.

This clone was observed a few times. This rearrangement joins TRBV6-1 to TRBJ1-1; 8 bases align to TRBD1. CDR3 size: 14 residues. V lost 6 bases and J lost 4; bases outside the gene matches: 7. Per the germline V gene, CDR1 is MNHNS and CDR2 is SASEGT. The CDR3 coding sequence is TGTGCCAGCAGCCCAGGGGGCGCAGCCACTGAAGCTTTCTTT. Protein sequence: CASSPGGAATEAFF.

The V and J genes are TRBV2 and TRBJ1-1; TRBD1 agrees at 9 bases. Trimming took 5 bases from V and 1 from J; bases not matched to a gene: 2. The CDR3 consists of 14 residues. Germline V lookup: CDR1 SNHLY, CDR2 FYNNEI. This CDR3 reads CASSTGQGNTEAFF. The CDR3, as DNA: TGTGCCAGCAGTACGGGACAGGGGAACACTGAAGCTTTCTTT.

Here the CDR3 reads CASSPYRGGGYTF. CDR3 nucleotides: TGTGCCAGCAGTCCATACAGGGGAGGAGGCTACACCTTC. V gene TRBV6-5 combines with J gene TRBJ1-2; 7 positions agree with TRBD1. The trim removed 5 bases at V and 8 bases at J, leaving 8 bases unmatched. The CDR3 is 13 amino acids. CDR1 is MNHEY and CDR2 is SVGAGI in the germline V gene.

The CDR3 here is CASSQVVEKGGAQYF. The CDR3 region has the DNA TGCGCCAGCAGCCAAGTGGTTGAAAAGGGAGGAGCCCAGTACTTC. The V gene is TRBV4-1, the J gene TRBJ2-5, with a weak D call TRBD2 (6 bases). Germline CDR1 is MGHRA and CDR2 is YSYEKL. V was trimmed by 1 base and J by 9 bases, leaving 18 bases between them. The CDR3 runs to 15 residues.

Points on this clone: Other DNA sequences in the same sample also yield this CDR3. The V gene is TRBV5-1, the J gene TRBJ1-1; D unclear. The CDR3 is 14 amino acids. Germline CDR1 SGHRS, CDR2 YFSETQ. V shed 0 bases and J shed 0 bases, with 6 bases lying between them. The CDR3 DNA is TGCGCCAGCAGCTTGGGAGTTATGAACACTGAAGCTTTCTTT. Its protein is CASSLGVMNTEAFF.

This chain connects TRBV7-9 to TRBJ2-1; 11 bases map to TRBD1. Germline V CDR1 and CDR2: SEHNR, FQNEAQ (reference sequence). V was pared by 4 bases and J by 7 bases, with 9 bases of the junction left unmatched. This CDR3 is built from 16 residues. CDR3 loop: CASSSRGQGARNEQFF. The CDR3 DNA is TGTGCCAGCAGCTCCCGTGGACAGGGGGCTAGAAATGAGCAGTTCTTC.

The V call is TRBV2, the J call TRBJ1-3; D remains unclear. The length of the CDR3 is 15 residues. Germline V gene lookup returns CDR1 SNHLY and CDR2 FYNNEI. Trimming took off 6 bases at V and 4 bases at J, with 16 bases between the two ends. The CDR3 region is CASRLRRSEGNTIYF. In DNA form, the CDR3 reads TGTGCCAGCAGACTACGTCGGTCCGAAGGAAACACCATATATTTT. The complete variable domain, with remaining parts taken from reference TRBV2 and TRBJ1-3, reads EPEVTQTPSHQVTQMGQEVILRCVPISNHLYFYWYRQILGQKVEFLVSFYNNEISEKSEIFDDQFSVERPDGSNFTLKIRSTKLEDSAMYFCASRLRRSEGNTIYFGEGSWLTVV.

This clone came up once. V is TRBV7-8 and J is TRBJ2-3, with 9 bases fitting TRBD2. Trimming took 1 base from V and 4 from J; bases not matched to a gene: 6. The germline V gene has CDR1 SGHVS and CDR2 FQNEAQ. This CDR3 is 16 amino acids long. CDR3 residues: CASSLVAGGRADTQYF. CDR3 in DNA: TGTGCCAGCAGCTTAGTTGCGGGGGGGCGGGCAGATACGCAGTATTTT.

This clone was observed a single time. The chain carries TRBV27 and TRBJ2-7; D may be TRBD1 (5 bases). Germline CDR1 MNHEY, CDR2 SMNVEV (reference sequence). The CDR3 is made up of 12 amino acids. V gave up 2 bases and J gave up 6 bases, with 8 bases separating them. The CDR3 here is CASSLQGGEQYF. The CDR3 nucleotides read TGTGCCAGCAGTTTACAGGGTGGCGAGCAGTACTTC.

The CDR3, as DNA: TGTGCCAGCAGCGTCTCGACACAAAACTATGGCTACACCTTC. Its translation: CASSVSTQNYGYTF. The rearrangement links TRBV9 to TRBJ1-2; D not resolved. V lost 2 bases and J lost 2, with 10 bases in between. Per germline, CDR1 SGDLS and CDR2 YYNGEE. This CDR3 contains 14 residues.

This chain uses TRBV18 with TRBJ2-7, with a possible D match to TRBD1 (6 bases). This CDR3 has 14 amino acids. The V gene's germline CDR1 is KGHSH and CDR2 LQKENI. Trimming left V 0 bases short and J 3 bases short, with 9 bases between. CDR3 residues: CASSPPGQRYEQYF. In DNA, the CDR3 is TGTGCCAGCTCACCACCTGGACAGCGCTACGAGCAGTACTTC.

V and J are TRBV18 and TRBJ2-7; 8 nucleotides line up with TRBD2. Germline V gene data show CDR1 as KGHSH and CDR2 as LQKENI. V lost 3 bases to trimming and J lost 2 bases; unmatched junction nucleotides: 3. The CDR3 runs 14 residues. DNA of the CDR3: TGTGCCAGCTCACCGAGTAGCGGGACCTACGAGCAGTACTTC. This encodes CASSPSSGTYEQYF.

The CDR3 loop is CASSLWGGRSQETQYF. CDR3 bases: TGTGCCAGCAGCTTGTGGGGGGGCCGTTCCCAAGAGACCCAGTACTTC. V is TRBV7-6 and J is TRBJ2-5, with D possibly TRBD2 on 7 matching bases. Trimming removed 3 bases from V and 1 base from J, with 15 bases in between. Germline V lookup: CDR1 SGHVS, CDR2 FNYEAQ. CDR3 length: 16 residues.

The V gene is TRBV2, the J gene TRBJ2-1, with D hard to call. Trimming stripped 8 bases from V and 10 bases from J, with 15 bases between. The CDR3 consists of 12 residues. Germline V CDR1 and CDR2: SNHLY, FYNNEI. CDR3 in amino acids: CASATGRREQFF. CDR3 coding DNA: TGTGCCAGCGCTACGGGTCGACGGGAGCAGTTCTTC.

The chain links TRBV7-8 to TRBJ2-3, with TRBD1 matching over 7 bases. J lost 2 bases, V lost 3 bases, and 11 bases had no gene match. Germline V gene data show CDR1 as SGHVS and CDR2 as FQNEAQ. The length of the CDR3 is 17 residues. The CDR3 nucleotides read TGTGCCAGCAGCTTCCCCAGAGGGACAGAAAACACAGATACGCAGTATTTT. It translates to CASSFPRGTENTDTQYF.

This chain uses TRBV15 with TRBJ2-2, with 7 nucleotides matching TRBD1. The germline V gene encodes CDR1 LNHNV and CDR2 YYDKDF (reference sequence). Trimming cost V 8 bases and J 4 bases; bases outside gene matches: 7. The CDR3 totals 14 residues. CDR3 loop: CATDEGTVTGELFF. Here the CDR3 DNA reads TGTGCCACCGACGAGGGGACAGTCACCGGGGAGCTGTTTTTT.

V and J are TRBV19 and TRBJ1-3, with D unresolved. The CDR3 contains 11 residues. Germline loops: CDR1 LNHDA, CDR2 SQIVND (reference sequence). Trimming removed 10 bases at V and 6 bases at J, with 10 bases between. CDR3 sequence reads: CATTQINTIYF. DNA of the CDR3: TGTGCCACCACACAGATAAACACCATATATTTT.

The J gene is TRBJ2-7, the V gene TRBV2; TRBD1 is a possible D gene (6 bases). In germline, CDR1 is SNHLY, CDR2 FYNNEI. Trimming removed 8 bases from V and 1 base from J, with 9 bases in between. This CDR3 has 12 residues. CDR3 sequence: CASARGSYEQYF. Written as DNA, the CDR3 is TGTGCCAGCGCTAGGGGGTCCTACGAGCAGTACTTC.

The chain is built from TRBV29-1 and TRBJ1-1, with D possibly TRBD1 on 5 matching bases. Germline assignment: CDR1 SQVTM and CDR2 ANQGSEA. The V end was cut by 7 bases, the J end by 2 bases, with 11 bases between. The CDR3 contains 12 residues. Here the CDR3 reads CSASQGNTEAFF. The CDR3 bases are TGCAGCGCCTCTCAGGGAAACACTGAAGCTTTCTTT. Full variable domain (missing parts from reference TRBV29-1 and TRBJ1-1): SAVISQKPSRDICQRGTSLTIQCQVDSQVTMMFWYRQQPGQSLTLIATANQGSEATYESGFVIDKFPISRPNLTFSTLTVSNMSPEDSSIYLCSASQGNTEAFFGQGTRLTVV.

This sequence joins TRBV25-1 and TRBJ2-2; 7 bases fit TRBD1. The CDR3 consists of 16 residues. Germline CDR1 MGHDK, CDR2 SYGVNS. Trimming cost V 3 bases and J 1 base; bases outside gene matches: 5. The CDR3 DNA sequence: TGTGCCAGCAGTGACCCAAGACAGGGGAACACCGGGGAGCTGTTTTTT. It specifies CASSDPRQGNTGELFF. The complete variable domain, with remaining parts taken from reference TRBV25-1 and TRBJ2-2, reads EADIYQTPRYLVIGTGKKITLECSQTMGHDKMYWYQQDPGMELHLIHYSYGVNSTEKGDLSSESTVSRIRTEHFPLTLESARPSHTSQYLCASSDPRQGNTGELFFGEGSRLTVL.